This T cell receptor (beta chain) was documented in a study of metastatic and nonmetastatic thyroid tumors. On the study more broadly: The authors compared repertoires across blood and tumor or nodule tissue from malignant and benign thyroid patients.

Details on this clone: What it binds is unknown.

Authors' analysis steps: The authors used CDR3 differences across clinicopathological groups to build a distant-metastasis classifier for papillary thyroid cancer. TCRdb redid the clone calls on the PCR reads using MiXCR. The V and J calls reflect TCRdb's pipeline rather than the authors' work. The sample carries tens of thousands of clones, roughly a sixth recorded once. Study results and limitations: Compared with benign nodules, malignant thyroid tumors were reported to have significantly higher TCR beta diversity in both blood and tumor.

No treatment of any kind had been given to any patient before thyroid surgery. Trimming pared 4 bases from V and 5 bases from J, leaving 14 bases between. Germline V gene data show CDR1 as SEHNR and CDR2 as FQNEAQ (reference sequence). The CDR3 runs 15 residues. The clonotype comes from a male donor with papillary thyroid cancer or a benign thyroid nodule (not recorded which). Some clones in this sample may be carry-over from other donors' samples. V and J are TRBV7-9 and TRBJ2-2; D could derive from TRBD1 or TRBD2 (6 bases each). What was sequenced was blood. The CDR3 loop reads CASSSMGGATGELFF. The CDR3 region has the DNA TGTGCCAGCAGCTCAATGGGGGGCGCAACCGGGGAGCTGTTTTTT.